The TCR beta chain described here comes from a study of T cells in Graves' hyperthyroidism and ophthalmopathy. Study-level results: Ophthalmopathy was distinguished from stable hyperthyroidism by 13 V-J signatures.

Disease duration under 2 months; hyperthyroidism patients were aged 18 to 65. Exclusions: uncontrolled infection, other autoimmune disease, pregnancy, lactation. Extraction of PBMCs used more than 8.5 ml of fresh peripheral blood. J gave up 6 bases and V 3 bases, and 12 bases lay outside the gene matches. The CDR3 runs 16 residues. Germline V gives CDR1 KGHSH, CDR2 LQKENI. From RNA transcripts, TCR beta CDR3 regions were amplified. The HTBI primer set was used in a first-round RT-PCR of the TCR CDR3. Using its own MiXCR run on the multiplex PCR reads, TCRdb lists one record per CDR3 protein. This repertoire shows roughly 580,000 distinct CDR3 sequences, approximately 15% found once; its top ten account for roughly 6.2%. About this clonotype: As yet, its antigen is unknown.

The rearrangement uses TRBV18 and TRBJ2-7; 9 positions match TRBD1. The TCR comes from a woman younger than 45 with Graves' hyperthyroidism that later progressed to Graves' ophthalmopathy. Material for sequencing was blood. This CDR3 is CASSPLQQGAYREQYF. The CDR3 coding sequence is TGTGCCAGCTCACCCCTCCAACAGGGGGCATACCGCGAGCAGTACTTC.